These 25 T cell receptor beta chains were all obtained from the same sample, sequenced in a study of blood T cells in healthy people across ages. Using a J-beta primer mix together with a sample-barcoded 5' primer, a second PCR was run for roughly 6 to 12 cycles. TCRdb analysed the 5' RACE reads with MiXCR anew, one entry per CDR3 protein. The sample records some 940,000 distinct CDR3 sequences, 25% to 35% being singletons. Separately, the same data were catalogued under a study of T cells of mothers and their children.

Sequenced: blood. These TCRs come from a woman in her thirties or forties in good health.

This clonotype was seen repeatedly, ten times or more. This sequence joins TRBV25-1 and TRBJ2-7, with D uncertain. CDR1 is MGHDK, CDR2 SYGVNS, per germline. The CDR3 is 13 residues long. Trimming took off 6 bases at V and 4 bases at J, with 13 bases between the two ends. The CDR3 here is CASSTPRIYEQYF. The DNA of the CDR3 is TGTGCCAGCAGCACACCCCGGATATACGAGCAGTACTTC.

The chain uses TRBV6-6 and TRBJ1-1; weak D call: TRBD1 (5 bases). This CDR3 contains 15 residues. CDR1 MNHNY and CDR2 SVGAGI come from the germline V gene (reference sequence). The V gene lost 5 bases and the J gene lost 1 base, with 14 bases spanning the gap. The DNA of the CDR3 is TGTGCCAGCAGTCCGTCGGCAGGGACGAACACTGAAGCTTTCTTT. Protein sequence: CASSPSAGTNTEAFF.

The CDR3 spells CASSPPRGLAGINEQFF. The CDR3 region has the DNA TGTGCCAGCAGCCCGCCCCGGGGTCTAGCGGGGATCAATGAGCAGTTCTTC. This sequence joins TRBV7-2 and TRBJ2-1, with 9 bases that match TRBD2. This CDR3 contains 17 residues. Germline loops: CDR1 SGHTA, CDR2 FQGNSA. The V and J ends lost 5 bases and 6 bases, in that order; junction bases with no gene match: 14.

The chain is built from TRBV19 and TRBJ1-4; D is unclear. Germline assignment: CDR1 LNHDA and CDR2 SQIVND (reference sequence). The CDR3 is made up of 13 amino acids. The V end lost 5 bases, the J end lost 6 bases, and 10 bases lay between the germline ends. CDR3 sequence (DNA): TGTGCCAGTAGTCCGTTCCGGGATGAAAAACTGTTTTTT. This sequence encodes CASSPFRDEKLFF.

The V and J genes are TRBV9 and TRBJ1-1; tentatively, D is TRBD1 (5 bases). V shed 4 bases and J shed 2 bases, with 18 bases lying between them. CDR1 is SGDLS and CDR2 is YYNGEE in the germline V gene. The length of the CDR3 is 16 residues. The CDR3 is CASSLLVGGGNTEAFF. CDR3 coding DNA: TGTGCCAGCAGCCTCCTGGTGGGGGGTGGAAACACTGAAGCTTTCTTT. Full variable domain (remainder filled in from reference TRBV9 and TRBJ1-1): DSGVTQTPKHLITATGQRVTLRCSPRSGDLSVYWYQQSLDQGLQFLIQYYNGEERAKGNILERFSAQQFPDLHSELNLSSLELGDSALYFCASSLLVGGGNTEAFFGQGTRLTVV.

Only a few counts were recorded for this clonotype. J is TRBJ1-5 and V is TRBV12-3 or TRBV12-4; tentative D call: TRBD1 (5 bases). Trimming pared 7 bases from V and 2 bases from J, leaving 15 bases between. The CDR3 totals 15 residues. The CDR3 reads CASNPGVHGNQPQHF. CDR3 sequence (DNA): TGTGCCAGCAACCCGGGGGTTCATGGCAATCAGCCCCAGCATTTT.

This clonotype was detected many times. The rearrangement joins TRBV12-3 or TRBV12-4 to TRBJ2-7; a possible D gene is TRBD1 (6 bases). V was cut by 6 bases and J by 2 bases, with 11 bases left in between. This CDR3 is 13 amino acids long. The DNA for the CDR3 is TGTGCCAGCAGCATGGACAGTACCTACGAGCAGTACTTC. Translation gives CASSMDSTYEQYF.

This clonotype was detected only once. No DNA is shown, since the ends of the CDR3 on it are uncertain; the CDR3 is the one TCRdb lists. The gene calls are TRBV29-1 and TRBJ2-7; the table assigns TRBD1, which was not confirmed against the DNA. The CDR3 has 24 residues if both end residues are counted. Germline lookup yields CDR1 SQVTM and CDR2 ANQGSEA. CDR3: CSVEAGGVGNTIYFGEGEVIEQYF.

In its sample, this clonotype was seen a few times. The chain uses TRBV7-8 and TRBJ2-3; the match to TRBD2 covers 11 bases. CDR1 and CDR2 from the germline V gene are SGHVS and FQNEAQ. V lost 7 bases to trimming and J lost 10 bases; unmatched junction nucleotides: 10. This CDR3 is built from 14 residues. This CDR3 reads CASTLAGAPQAQYF. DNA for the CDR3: TGTGCCAGCACACTAGCGGGGGCCCCACAGGCGCAGTATTTT.

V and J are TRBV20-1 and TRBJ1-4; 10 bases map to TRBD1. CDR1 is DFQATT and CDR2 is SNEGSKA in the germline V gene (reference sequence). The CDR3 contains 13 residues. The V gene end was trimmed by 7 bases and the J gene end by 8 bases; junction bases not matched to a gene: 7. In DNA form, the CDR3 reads TGCAGTGTTCGGGACAGGGGAAGAGAAAAACTGTTTTTT. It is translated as CSVRDRGREKLFF.

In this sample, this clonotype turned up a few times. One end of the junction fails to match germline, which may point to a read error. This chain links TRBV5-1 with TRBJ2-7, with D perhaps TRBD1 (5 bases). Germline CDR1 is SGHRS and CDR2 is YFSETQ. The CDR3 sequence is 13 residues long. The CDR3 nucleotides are TGCGCCGGCAGCCATCTTCAGGGCATCGAGCAGTACTTC. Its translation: CAGSHLQGIEQYF.

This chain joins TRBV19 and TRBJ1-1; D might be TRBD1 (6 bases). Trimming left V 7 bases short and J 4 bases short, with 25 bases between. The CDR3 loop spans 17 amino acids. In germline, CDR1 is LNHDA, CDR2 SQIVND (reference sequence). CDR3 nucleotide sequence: TGTGCCAGTATCTCGCGTCTCAGGCTCACAGGGAGCACTGAAGCTTTCTTT. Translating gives CASISRLRLTGSTEAFF.

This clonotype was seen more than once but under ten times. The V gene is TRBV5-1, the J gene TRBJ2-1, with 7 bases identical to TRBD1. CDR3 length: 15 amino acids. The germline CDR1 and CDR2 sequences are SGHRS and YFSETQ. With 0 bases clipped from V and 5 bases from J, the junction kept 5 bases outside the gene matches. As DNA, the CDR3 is TGCGCCAGCAGCTTGGAAGGGGGCGAGGACAATGAGCAGTTCTTC. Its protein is CASSLEGGEDNEQFF.

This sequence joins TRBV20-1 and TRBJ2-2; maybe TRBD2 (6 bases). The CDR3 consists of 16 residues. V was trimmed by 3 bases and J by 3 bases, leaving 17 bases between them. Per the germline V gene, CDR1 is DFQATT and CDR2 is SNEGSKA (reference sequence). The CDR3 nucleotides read TGCAGTGCTAGGGCGCCAGACAGCGGGTACACCGGGGAGCTGTTTTTT. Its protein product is CSARAPDSGYTGELFF.

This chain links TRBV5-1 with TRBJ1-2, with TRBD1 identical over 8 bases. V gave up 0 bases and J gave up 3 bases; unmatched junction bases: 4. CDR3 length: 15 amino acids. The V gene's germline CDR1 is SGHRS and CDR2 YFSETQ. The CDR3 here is CASSLEGQDYYGYTF. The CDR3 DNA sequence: TGCGCCAGCAGCTTGGAGGGACAGGATTACTATGGCTACACCTTC.

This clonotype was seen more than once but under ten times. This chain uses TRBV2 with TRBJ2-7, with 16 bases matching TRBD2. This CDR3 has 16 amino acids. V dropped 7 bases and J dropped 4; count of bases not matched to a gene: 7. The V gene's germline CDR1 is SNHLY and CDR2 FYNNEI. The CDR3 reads CASTDPGLAGGYEQYF. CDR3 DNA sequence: TGTGCCAGCACCGACCCGGGACTAGCGGGGGGGTACGAGCAGTACTTC.

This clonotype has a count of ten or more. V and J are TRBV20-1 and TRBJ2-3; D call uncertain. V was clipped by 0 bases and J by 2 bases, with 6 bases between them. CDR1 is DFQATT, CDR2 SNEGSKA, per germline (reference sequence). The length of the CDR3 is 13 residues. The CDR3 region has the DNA TGCAGTGCTAGAGATGGGCTCACAGATACGCAGTATTTT. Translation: CSARDGLTDTQYF.

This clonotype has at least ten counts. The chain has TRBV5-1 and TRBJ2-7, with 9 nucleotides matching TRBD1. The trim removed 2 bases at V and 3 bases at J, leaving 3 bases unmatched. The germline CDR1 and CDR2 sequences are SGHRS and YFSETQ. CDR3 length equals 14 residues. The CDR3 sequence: CASSLPGQGYEQYF. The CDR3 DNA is TGCGCCAGCAGCTTACCGGGACAGGGCTACGAGCAGTACTTC.

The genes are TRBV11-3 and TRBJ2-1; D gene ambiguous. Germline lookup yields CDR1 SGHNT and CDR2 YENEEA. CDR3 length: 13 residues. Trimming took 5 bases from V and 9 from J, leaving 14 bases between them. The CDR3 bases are TGTGCCAGCAGCACCATTGAGAGCAGTGAGCAGTTCTTC. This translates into CASSTIESSEQFF.

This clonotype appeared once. CDR3 nucleotide sequence: TGTGCCAGCAGCTCAAACAGGGCCCGGCAGCCCCAGCATTTT. This sequence encodes CASSSNRARQPQHF. The rearrangement links TRBV7-8 to TRBJ1-5; perhaps TRBD1 as D (6 bases). The CDR3 length is 14 residues. The germline V and J ends were trimmed by 4 bases and 7 bases, with 14 bases remaining between them. Germline assignment: CDR1 SGHVS and CDR2 FQNEAQ.

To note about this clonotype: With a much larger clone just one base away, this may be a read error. CDR3 protein: CASSPRETNQPQHF. The CDR3 DNA follows: TGTGCCAGCAGTCCCAGGGAAACCAATCAGCCCCAGCATTTT. This rearrangement joins TRBV27 to TRBJ1-5; possibly TRBD1 for D (5 bases). V dropped 5 bases and J dropped 3 bases, with 11 bases sitting between them. CDR3 length equals 14 residues. Germline CDR1 is MNHEY and CDR2 is SMNVEV (reference sequence).

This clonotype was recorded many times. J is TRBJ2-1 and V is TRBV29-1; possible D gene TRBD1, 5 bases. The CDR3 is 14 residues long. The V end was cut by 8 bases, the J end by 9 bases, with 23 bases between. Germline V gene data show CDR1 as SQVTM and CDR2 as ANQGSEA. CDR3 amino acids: CSSSRVLLGSEQFF. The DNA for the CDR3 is TGCAGCTCCTCCAGGGTTCTCCTAGGGTCTGAGCAGTTCTTC.

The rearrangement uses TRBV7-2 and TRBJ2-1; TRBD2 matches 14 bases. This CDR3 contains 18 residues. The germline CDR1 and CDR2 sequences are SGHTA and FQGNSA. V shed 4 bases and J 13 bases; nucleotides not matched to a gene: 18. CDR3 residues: CASSSLRLAGGPRETQFF. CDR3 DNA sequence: TGTGCCAGCAGCTCCCTACGACTAGCGGGGGGGCCGCGCGAGACCCAGTTCTTC.

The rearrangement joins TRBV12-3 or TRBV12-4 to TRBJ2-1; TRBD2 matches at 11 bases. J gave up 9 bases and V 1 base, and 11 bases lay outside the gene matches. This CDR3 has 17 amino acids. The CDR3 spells CASSLDGSGGVKGEQFF. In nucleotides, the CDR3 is TGTGCCAGCAGTTTAGATGGTAGCGGGGGGGTTAAGGGTGAGCAGTTCTTC.

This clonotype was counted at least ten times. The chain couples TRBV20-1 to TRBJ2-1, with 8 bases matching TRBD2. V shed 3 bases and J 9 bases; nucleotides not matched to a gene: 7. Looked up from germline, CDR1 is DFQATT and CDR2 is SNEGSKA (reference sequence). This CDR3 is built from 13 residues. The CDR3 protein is CSASGYRGGEQFF. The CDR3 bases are TGCAGTGCTAGCGGATACCGGGGGGGTGAGCAGTTCTTC.